This T cell receptor beta chain was observed in a study of shared clonotypes between healthy human individuals. The germline V gene has CDR1 SEHNR and CDR2 FQNEAQ (reference sequence). CDR3 length equals 18 residues. V lost 0 bases to trimming and J lost 4 bases; unmatched junction nucleotides: 14. Positive CCR7 selection of CD45RO-negative cells yielded the naive CD8 cells, and terminally differentiated effector memory CD45RA+ cells were excluded. The method was immunoSEQ multiplex PCR; TCRdb's version includes in-frame clones alone and lacks a portion of them. The sample yields around 640,000 clones, about 96% seen once. A remark on this clone: The target antigen is unknown.

Study observations and caveats: Some clonotypes were shared by all four sorted-subset donors, while others were not shared. The non-shared ones had lower generation probabilities than the shared ones.

This sequence was found in a woman aged 25 to 39 in good health. The chain has TRBV7-9 and TRBJ2-5; 7 bases are a match to TRBD2. The sequenced material came from naive CD8+ T cells sorted from blood. The CDR3, as DNA: TGTGCCAGCAGCTTAGCCATAGGGGCGGGAGTAGGGCGAGAGACCCAGTACTTC. This encodes CASSLAIGAGVGRETQYF.